The 27 T cell receptor beta chains in this list originate from one sample, sequenced in a study of cytomegalovirus exposure and HLA in healthy donors. Primers: 60 Vbeta forward and 13 Jbeta reverse. TCRdb's table, derived via immunoSEQ multiplex PCR, lists solely in-frame clones and lacks some. This table holds over 150,000 clones, roughly 80% found once. The sequencing input was PBMCs. These TCRs come from a man aged 25-45 years in good health and CMV-seropositive.

This clone was seen only a few times. The genes are TRBV19 and TRBJ1-5, with a weak D call TRBD1 (6 bases). The germline CDR1 and CDR2 sequences are LNHDA and SQIVND (reference sequence). The CDR3 is 15 residues long. Between the trimmed V and J ends, which lost 7 bases and 2 bases, there was a span of 15 bases. The CDR3 DNA sequence: TGTGCCAGTACCTCCCTAGGGGGTGGCAATCAGCCCCAGCATTTT. Translating it yields CASTSLGGGNQPQHF.

The V call is TRBV7-2, the J call TRBJ1-2; unclear D gene. Trimming stripped 8 bases from V and 0 bases from J, with 13 bases between. Germline CDR1 reads SGHTA; CDR2 reads FQGNSA. The CDR3 contains 14 residues. The chain's CDR3 is CASGLTPANYGYTF. The CDR3 bases are TGTGCCAGCGGCCTTACACCAGCTAACTATGGCTACACCTTC.

The J gene is TRBJ1-3, the V gene TRBV28; a weak D match, TRBD1 (5 bases). V lost 6 bases, J lost 5 bases, and 14 bases lay in between. Germline CDR1 is MDHEN and CDR2 is SYDVKM. CDR3 size: 14 residues. The CDR3 loop reads CASSPGQDRNTIYF. The CDR3 coding sequence is TGTGCCAGCAGCCCAGGGCAGGATCGAAACACCATATATTTT. The full variable domain, rest sourced from reference TRBV28 and TRBJ1-3, is DVKVTQSSRYLVKRTGEKVFLECVQDMDHENMFWYRQDPGLGLRLIYFSYDVKMKEKGDIPEGYSVSREKKERFSLILESASTNQTSMYLCASSPGQDRNTIYFGEGSWLTVV.

The chain combines TRBV27 with TRBJ2-1; 9 nucleotides match TRBD1. CDR3 size: 16 residues. In germline, CDR1 is MNHEY, CDR2 SMNVEV (reference sequence). The V gene end was trimmed by 5 bases and the J gene end by 8 bases; junction bases not matched to a gene: 13. The CDR3 DNA sequence: TGTGCCAGCAGTAACCTCCCCGGGACAGGGTTCGATGAGCAGTTCTTC. It yields the protein CASSNLPGTGFDEQFF.

V usage is TRBV2 and J usage is TRBJ1-2; 10 positions agree with TRBD1. Germline V gene sequence: CDR1 SNHLY, CDR2 FYNNEI. The CDR3 length is 13 residues. The V gene end was trimmed by 6 bases and the J gene end by 6 bases; junction bases not matched to a gene: 4. The CDR3 loop reads CASRGTGANGYTF. The CDR3 DNA reads TGTGCCAGCAGGGGGACAGGGGCAAATGGCTACACCTTC.

Note on this clone: A read error may produce the germline difference seen at one junction end. The sample has other DNA sequences that encode this CDR3 too. V is TRBV6-5 and J is TRBJ1-1, with 9 bases that match TRBD1. Germline assignment: CDR1 MNHEY and CDR2 SVGAGI. This CDR3 spans 15 amino acids. The CDR3 spells CASTPSRDRDTEAFF. As DNA, the CDR3 is TGTGCCAGCACCCCTAGTCGGGACAGGGACACTGAGGCTTTCTTT.

The table lists this clone with a count of one. The chain joins TRBV5-1 to TRBJ2-5; 7 bases fit TRBD1. In germline, CDR1 is SGHRS, CDR2 YFSETQ. The CDR3 sequence is 14 residues long. With V trimmed by 4 bases and J by 4 bases, 7 bases remained unmatched. This CDR3 is CASSAGTAGETQYF. CDR3 coding DNA: TGCGCCAGCAGCGCCGGGACAGCCGGAGAGACCCAGTACTTC.

V gene TRBV2 combines with J gene TRBJ2-7; a weak D match, TRBD2 (6 bases). V was cut by 5 bases and J by 4 bases, with 9 bases left in between. CDR1 SNHLY and CDR2 FYNNEI come from the germline V gene. The CDR3 covers 12 residues. The CDR3 reads CASSRDFYEQYF. The CDR3 DNA reads TGTGCCAGCAGTCGGGACTTTTACGAGCAGTACTTC.

The CDR3 DNA is TGTGCCAGCAGCTTAGGGGACACCATCTACGAGCAGTACTTC. Protein sequence: CASSLGDTIYEQYF. The chain is built from TRBV7-2 and TRBJ2-7; TRBD1 is a possible D gene (6 bases). Trimming stripped 1 base from V and 3 bases from J, with 10 bases between. The germline gives CDR1 SGHTA, CDR2 FQGNSA. The CDR3 has 14 amino acids.

The chain uses TRBV9 and TRBJ1-1, with a weak D call TRBD1 (6 bases). V lost 3 bases and J lost 2, with 8 bases in between. The CDR3 covers 13 residues. The germline CDR1 and CDR2 sequences are SGDLS and YYNGEE. The CDR3 region has the DNA TGTGCCAGCAGCGGGGGACAAAACACTGAAGCTTTCTTT. Translation: CASSGGQNTEAFF. The full variable domain, rest sourced from reference TRBV9 and TRBJ1-1, is DSGVTQTPKHLITATGQRVTLRCSPRSGDLSVYWYQQSLDQGLQFLIQYYNGEERAKGNILERFSAQQFPDLHSELNLSSLELGDSALYFCASSGGQNTEAFFGQGTRLTVV.

The rearrangement links TRBV7-6 to TRBJ2-5, with 10 bases fitting TRBD1. CDR1 is SGHVS, CDR2 FNYEAQ, per germline. This CDR3 is 13 amino acids long. The V and J ends lost 7 bases and 9 bases, in that order; junction bases with no gene match: 8. As DNA, the CDR3 is TGTGCCAGCAACCCGGGACAGGGGTTGTCCCAGTACTTC. Its translation is CASNPGQGLSQYF.

The chain uses TRBV7-9 and TRBJ2-5; TRBD2 aligns across 10 bases. This CDR3 has 18 amino acids. Germline CDR1 and CDR2: SEHNR and FQNEAQ (reference sequence). Losses at the gene ends were 4 bases for V and 1 base for J; bases not matched to a gene: 12. The CDR3 DNA reads TGTGCCAGCAGCTCGTATAGCGGGGGGTCGGGCCTCCAAGAGACCCAGTACTTC. Protein product: CASSSYSGGSGLQETQYF.

The J gene is TRBJ2-3, the V gene TRBV2; TRBD2 matches at 10 bases. Trimming at V came to 9 bases and at J to 4 bases, leaving 7 bases not matched to a gene. The CDR3 has 14 amino acids. CDR1 and CDR2 from the germline V gene are SNHLY and FYNNEI. CDR3 sequence (DNA): TGTGCCAGTCAAAGCGGGGGGGCATCAGATACGCAGTATTTT. Its protein is CASQSGGASDTQYF.

The rearrangement joins TRBV5-4 to TRBJ2-5, with 11 bases aligning to TRBD2. Germline lookup yields CDR1 SGHNT and CDR2 YYREEE (reference sequence). Trimming removed 2 bases from V and 1 base from J; junction bases left unmatched: 4. The CDR3 is 16 amino acids. CDR3 sequence reads: CASSFLTSGGQETQYF. CDR3 bases: TGTGCCAGCAGCTTTCTAACTAGCGGGGGCCAAGAGACCCAGTACTTC.

This clone was seen once. The chain has TRBV7-9 and TRBJ2-7; D remains ambiguous. Trimming pared 7 bases from V and 7 bases from J, leaving 14 bases between. Germline assignment: CDR1 SEHNR and CDR2 FQNEAQ (reference sequence). The CDR3 covers 12 residues. The CDR3 sequence: CASTYLGVEQYF. The CDR3 DNA reads as TGTGCCAGCACCTACTTGGGCGTGGAGCAGTACTTC.

This chain connects TRBV6-6 to TRBJ2-3; 10 nucleotides match TRBD2. Germline values: CDR1 MNHNY, CDR2 SVGAGI (reference sequence). The J segment lost 0 bases and the V segment lost 5 bases, leaving 2 bases of the junction unmatched. The CDR3 has 15 amino acids. The CDR3 loop is CASSLAGESTDTQYF. In DNA form, the CDR3 reads TGTGCCAGCAGTCTAGCGGGGGAGAGCACAGATACGCAGTATTTT.

This chain joins TRBV18 and TRBJ1-3, with D uncertain. V was pared by 5 bases and J by 0 bases, with 11 bases between. The germline V gene encodes CDR1 KGHSH and CDR2 LQKENI. This CDR3 spans 15 amino acids. The CDR3 DNA follows: TGTGCCAGCTCAGTCTCTCCCAGCTCTGGAAACACCATATATTTT. This translates into CASSVSPSSGNTIYF.

The chain employs TRBV7-2 and TRBJ2-1; 8 bases are shared with TRBD2. In germline, CDR1 is SGHTA, CDR2 FQGNSA. The ends lost 1 base at V and 2 bases at J; junction bases unmatched: 4. CDR3 length equals 16 residues. The CDR3, as DNA: TGTGCCAGCAGCTTAGGGGGCGGGGGGACCTACAATGAGCAGTTCTTC. It encodes CASSLGGGGTYNEQFF.

V usage is TRBV27 and J usage is TRBJ2-7; weak D call: TRBD2 (7 bases). V was pared by 3 bases and J by 1 base, with 13 bases between. The germline V gene encodes CDR1 MNHEY and CDR2 SMNVEV (reference sequence). CDR3 length: 15 residues. The CDR3 here is CASSFRGGPSYEQYF. CDR3 nucleotides: TGTGCCAGCAGTTTCCGCGGGGGCCCTTCCTACGAGCAGTACTTC.

The chain combines TRBV27 with TRBJ2-4, with 10 bases fitting TRBD2. Per germline, CDR1 MNHEY and CDR2 SMNVEV (reference sequence). The CDR3 runs 22 residues. With V trimmed by 7 bases and J by 0 bases, 24 bases remained unmatched. DNA of the CDR3: TGTGCCAGCACCATTGGGGCGGGTAGGAGCGGGGGGGCCGGGTTAGCCAAAAACATTCAGTACTTC. It yields the protein CASTIGAGRSGGAGLAKNIQYF.

The chain carries TRBV6-5 and TRBJ2-5; D unresolved. The CDR3 consists of 14 residues. Germline V CDR1 and CDR2: MNHEY, SVGAGI. V lost 6 bases, J lost 2 bases, and 13 bases lay in between. CDR3 region: CASSRGALQETQYF. The CDR3 bases are TGTGCCAGCAGCCGCGGAGCGTTACAAGAGACCCAGTACTTC.

This chain links TRBV7-2 with TRBJ1-4; no firm D call. This CDR3 spans 13 amino acids. Germline CDR1 SGHTA, CDR2 FQGNSA. Trimming pared 4 bases from V and 8 bases from J, leaving 11 bases between. This CDR3 reads CASSSLRGEKLFF. The CDR3 DNA reads as TGTGCCAGCAGCTCCCTCCGAGGCGAAAAACTGTTTTTT.

The J gene is TRBJ2-7, the V gene TRBV4-1; unclear D gene. The germline CDR1 and CDR2 sequences are MGHRA and YSYEKL. The germline V and J ends were trimmed by 0 bases and 4 bases, with 10 bases remaining between them. The CDR3 totals 14 residues. The CDR3 region is CASSQEPGNYEQYF. The CDR3 region has the DNA TGCGCCAGCAGCCAAGAACCCGGTAATTACGAGCAGTACTTC.

The rearrangement uses TRBV30 and TRBJ2-3; unclear D gene. This CDR3 has 14 amino acids. V was clipped by 4 bases and J by 2 bases, with 13 bases between them. The germline V gene encodes CDR1 GTSNPN and CDR2 SVGIG (reference sequence). The CDR3 sequence is CAWIKIAPTDTQYF. CDR3 sequence (DNA): TGTGCCTGGATTAAGATAGCACCCACAGATACGCAGTATTTT.

The rearrangement links TRBV9 to TRBJ1-2; TRBD1 is a possible D gene (5 bases). The V gene lost 0 bases and the J gene lost 4 bases, with 16 bases spanning the gap. Germline CDR1 SGDLS, CDR2 YYNGEE. CDR3 length: 16 amino acids. The CDR3 nucleotides read TGTGCCAGCAGCGTAGCTACAGGCCAGGGTGGCTATGGCTACACCTTC. It translates to CASSVATGQGGYGYTF.

V gene TRBV18 combines with J gene TRBJ2-6; 10 nucleotides align to TRBD1. The CDR3 is 17 residues long. CDR1 and CDR2 from the germline V gene are KGHSH and LQKENI. V trimming: 3 bases; J trimming: 3 bases; junction bases outside the gene matches: 5. The CDR3: CASSPRDRGFGANVLTF. The CDR3 region has the DNA TGTGCCAGCTCACCCCGGGACAGGGGTTTTGGGGCCAACGTCCTGACTTTC.

The rearrangement links TRBV11-3 to TRBJ2-7; 9 nucleotides agree with TRBD1. The germline V gene encodes CDR1 SGHNT and CDR2 YENEEA. The V segment lost 6 bases and the J segment 0 bases; nucleotides outside the gene matches: 6. This CDR3 has 15 residues. The chain's CDR3 is CASSPGTGNSYEQYF. CDR3 in DNA: TGTGCCAGCAGTCCCGGGACAGGGAACTCCTACGAGCAGTACTTC. Combining the CDR3 with reference TRBV11-3 and TRBJ2-7 gives the whole variable domain EAGVVQSPRYKIIEKKQPVAFWCNPISGHNTLYWYLQNLGQGPELLIRYENEEAVDDSQLPKDRFSAERLKGVDSTLKIQPAELGDSAVYLCASSPGTGNSYEQYFGPGTRLTVT.